The table lists the clone carrying this T cell receptor (beta chain) with many counts. Antigen: not known. No treatment of any kind had been given to any patient before thyroid surgery. This sample was taken from a study of metastatic and nonmetastatic thyroid tumors. Overall study context: Repertoires were compared across blood and tumor or nodule tissue from malignant and benign thyroid patients.

Original handling: A classifier of distant metastasis in papillary thyroid cancer was built from CDR3 differences (across clinicopathological groups). With MiXCR, TCRdb called clones anew from the PCR reads. These V and J calls derive from TCRdb rather than the authors' analysis. The sample includes nearly 25,000 clones, 20% to 30% of them seen just once. This CDR3 spans 15 amino acids. The V gene's germline CDR1 is LNHDA and CDR2 SQIVND (reference sequence). Trimming shortened V by 6 bases and J by 6 bases, and 17 bases separated the two germline ends. Study-wide results and caveats: Within blood and tumor, benign nodules reportedly had significantly lower TCR beta diversity than malignant thyroid tumors did.

Sequencing was done on a sample of blood. The V call is TRBV19, the J call TRBJ1-4, with a tentative D call TRBD1 (6 bases). This receptor was identified in a male donor with papillary thyroid cancer or a benign thyroid nodule (not recorded which). Some clones in this sample may be carry-over from other donors' samples. CDR3 bases: TGTGCCAGTAGCGAAACAGGGCCGGGGGATGAAAAACTGTTTTTT. Translating gives CASSETGPGDEKLFF.